This T cell receptor (beta chain) was identified during a study of T cells after yellow fever vaccination. Study-wide background: SMART-Seq v4 Ultra Low Input handled preparation of low-cell-number fractions. Study observations and caveats: Abundant clonotypes from the bulk population could contaminate FACS-sorted repertoires. Most primary-vaccination clones reappeared after the booster (approximately 95% CD4, 75% to 90% CD8).

V shed 5 bases, J shed 6 bases, and the junction held 9 bases outside the gene matches. This CDR3 is built from 14 residues. Germline-derived CDR1 and CDR2 are MNHEY and SMNVEV (reference sequence). As TCR cDNA was made by 5'RACE template switching, a universal primer site and UMIs were added. TCRdb redid the calling of the 5' RACE reads with MiXCR, one entry per CDR3 protein. The sample records around 350,000 distinct CDR3 sequences, approximately 5.7% being singletons. A word on this clonotype: Its antigen is as yet unknown.

The sequences come from PBMCs, collected 5 days after the yellow fever booster vaccination. The source of this sequence is a man aged 25-40 years who received the YFV17D yellow fever vaccine. The chain combines TRBV27 with TRBJ2-7, with TRBD1 matching 8 bases. DNA for the CDR3: TGTGCCAGCAGTCCGACAGGGGCATATCTCGAGCAGTACTTC. It translates to CASSPTGAYLEQYF.